This T cell receptor beta chain was captured in a study of cytotoxic CD8 clonotypes in ibrutinib-treated CLL. Comment on this clone: Antigen: not known.

The germline V gene has CDR1 SGHDT and CDR2 YYEEEE. The CDR3 spans 12 residues. The J segment lost 6 bases and the V segment lost 7 bases, leaving 5 bases of the junction unmatched. Using immunoSEQ multiplex PCR, the repertoire was profiled, and TCRdb retains in-frame clones only, with some absent. The sample shows about 40,000 clones, roughly two thirds of them seen only once. Study results and caveats: Once treatment began, public clonotypes, which were uncommon, contracted or stayed stable. The study found baseline clonality above age-matched healthy donors, tracking circulating CD8+ T-cell counts.

The sequence was collected from a human donor with chronic lymphocytic leukemia. The sample in question was PBMCs, obtained at disease progression, from a patient treated with ibrutinib. The J gene is TRBJ1-1, the V gene TRBV5-6; TRBD1 agrees at 8 bases. The CDR3 sequence is CASGRQGPEAFF. In DNA form, the CDR3 reads TGTGCCAGCGGTCGACAGGGGCCTGAAGCTTTCTTT. Full variable domain (outside the CDR3, taken from reference TRBV5-6 and TRBJ1-1): DAGVTQSPTHLIKTRGQQVTLRCSPKSGHDTVSWYQQALGQGPQFIFQYYEEEERQRGNFPDRFSGHQFPNYSSELNVNALLLGDSALYLCASGRQGPEAFFGQGTRLTVV.